The next 26 T cell receptor beta chains were all read from a single sample in a study of blood T cell repertoires in COVID-19. Clones were sequenced by immunoSEQ multiplex PCR, and TCRdb holds only the in-frame ones, with some missing. In the table there are under 250,000 clones, about 83% of which are singletons. Sequences were obtained from peripheral blood. The receptor source for this set is an older man with acute or convalescent COVID-19.

The chain links TRBV2 to TRBJ1-2; D is undetermined. V gave up 2 bases and J gave up 3 bases, with 13 bases separating them. The CDR3 covers 15 residues. Germline V gene sequence: CDR1 SNHLY, CDR2 FYNNEI. The CDR3 DNA is TGTGCCAGCAGTGAACCACGGGGAGGCCACTATGGCTACACCTTC. Translated: CASSEPRGGHYGYTF. Filled out from reference TRBV2 and TRBJ1-2, the complete variable domain reads EPEVTQTPSHQVTQMGQEVILRCVPISNHLYFYWYRQILGQKVEFLVSFYNNEISEKSEIFDDQFSVERPDGSNFTLKIRSTKLEDSAMYFCASSEPRGGHYGYTFGSGTRLTVV.

The V gene is TRBV11-2, the J gene TRBJ1-5, with no clear D. V was clipped by 4 bases and J by 3 bases, with 7 bases between them. The CDR3 contains 13 residues. CDR1 SGHAT and CDR2 FQNNGV come from the germline V gene. The CDR3 bases are TGTGCCAGCAGCTCCGGACTCAATCAGCCCCAGCATTTT. Translation gives CASSSGLNQPQHF.

CDR3 DNA sequence: TGTGCCAGCAGTTACTCCAGGGGTGGGTATGGCTACACCTTC. Translating it yields CASSYSRGGYGYTF. The rearrangement joins TRBV28 to TRBJ1-2; a possible D gene is TRBD1 (6 bases). Germline V lookup: CDR1 MDHEN, CDR2 SYDVKM. This CDR3 has 14 residues. The V gene lost 4 bases and the J gene lost 5 bases, with 14 bases spanning the gap.

The J gene is TRBJ1-4, the V gene TRBV4-2; 9 positions agree with TRBD1. CDR1 LGHNA and CDR2 YNFKEQ come from the germline V gene. V shed 3 bases and J 5 bases; nucleotides not matched to a gene: 1. The CDR3 spans 14 residues. The CDR3 DNA sequence: TGTGCCAGCAGCCATGGGACAGGGAATGAAAAACTGTTTTTT. It yields the protein CASSHGTGNEKLFF.

This chain's CDR3 is CASTQGRGNTEAFF. The CDR3 nucleotides are TGTGCCAGCACTCAAGGCAGGGGGAACACTGAAGCTTTCTTT. The chain has TRBV6-6 and TRBJ1-1, with D possibly being TRBD1 (6 bases). V dropped 7 bases and J dropped 1 base, with 13 bases sitting between them. Germline V gene lookup returns CDR1 MNHNY and CDR2 SVGAGI (reference sequence). The CDR3 extends over 14 amino acids.

The chain has TRBV10-3 and TRBJ2-7, with TRBD1 matching 9 bases. V lost 6 bases and J lost 5; bases outside the gene matches: 5. CDR1 and CDR2 from the germline V gene are ENHRY and SYGVKD. The CDR3 spans 13 residues. The CDR3 loop reads CAISPGQGHEQYF. CDR3 sequence (DNA): TGTGCCATCAGCCCGGGACAGGGACACGAGCAGTACTTC.

CDR3 in DNA: TGTGCCAGTAGCATCTACGCAACTAATGAAAAACTGTTTTTT. This codes for CASSIYATNEKLFF. This chain links TRBV19 with TRBJ1-4; D not certain. CDR3 length: 14 residues. Deletions cut 6 bases from V and 0 bases from J, with 8 bases between. The V gene's germline CDR1 is LNHDA and CDR2 SQIVND (reference sequence).

Only a few counts were recorded for this clone. CDR3 protein: CASSTRGGNTIYF. The CDR3 nucleotides are TGTGCCAGCAGCACCAGGGGTGGAAACACCATATATTTT. The chain uses TRBV11-2 and TRBJ1-3, with a tentative D call TRBD1 (6 bases). This CDR3 has 13 residues. The V gene lost 5 bases and the J gene lost 3 bases, with 8 bases spanning the gap. The germline V gene encodes CDR1 SGHAT and CDR2 FQNNGV.

The gene calls are TRBV27 and TRBJ1-1; possibly TRBD1 for D (6 bases). Germline values: CDR1 MNHEY, CDR2 SMNVEV (reference sequence). V lost 0 bases to trimming and J lost 0 bases, with 8 bases between them. The CDR3 is made up of 15 amino acids. CDR3: CASSLSGGLNTEAFF. As DNA, the CDR3 is TGTGCCAGCAGTTTATCCGGGGGGCTGAACACTGAAGCTTTCTTT.

The chain has TRBV5-1 and TRBJ2-5; D possibly corresponds to TRBD2 (6 bases). The germline V gene has CDR1 SGHRS and CDR2 YFSETQ. This CDR3 region has 15 residues. Deletions cut 2 bases from V and 0 bases from J, with 11 bases between. Here the CDR3 reads CASSFEGRYQETQYF. The CDR3 DNA follows: TGCGCCAGCAGCTTTGAGGGGAGGTACCAAGAGACCCAGTACTTC.

The chain is built from TRBV5-8 and TRBJ2-1, with a tentative D call TRBD2 (6 bases). V lost 7 bases to trimming and J lost 0 bases, with 17 bases between them. Germline lookup yields CDR1 SGHTS and CDR2 YDEGEE. The CDR3 sequence is 16 residues long. The CDR3 protein is CASGEVAVSSYNEQFF. The DNA of the CDR3 is TGTGCCAGCGGTGAAGTAGCGGTTAGCTCCTACAATGAGCAGTTCTTC.

V and J are TRBV3-1 (or the pseudogene TRBV3-2) and TRBJ1-3, with D possibly being TRBD1 (6 bases). This CDR3 is 15 amino acids long. Germline V CDR1 and CDR2: LGHDT, YNNKEL (reference sequence). V was shortened by 2 bases and J by 4 bases, with 12 bases between the two germline ends. The CDR3 region is CASSQFPQGGNTIYF. CDR3 DNA sequence: TGTGCCAGCAGCCAATTCCCCCAGGGGGGAAACACCATATATTTT.

The chain links TRBV5-4 to TRBJ2-6; no clear D gene. Trimming pared 4 bases from V and 4 bases from J, leaving 6 bases between. This CDR3 region has 13 residues. Germline assignment: CDR1 SGHNT and CDR2 YYREEE (reference sequence). The CDR3, as DNA: TGTGCCAGCAGCCTCCCCGGGGCCAACGTCCTGACTTTC. Its protein is CASSLPGANVLTF.

V and J are TRBV6-5 and TRBJ1-4, with D perhaps matching TRBD1 (5 bases). The CDR3 length is 12 residues. The V gene's germline CDR1 is MNHEY and CDR2 SVGAGI. The V gene lost 2 bases and the J gene lost 13 bases, with 11 bases spanning the gap. The CDR3 bases are TGTGCCAGCAGTTACCCGGGGGACGTACTGTTTTTT. Its protein is CASSYPGDVLFF.

This rearrangement joins TRBV3-1 (or the pseudogene TRBV3-2) to TRBJ2-1, with D maybe TRBD1 (7 bases). Germline lookup yields CDR1 LGHDT and CDR2 YNNKEL (reference sequence). The CDR3 runs to 14 residues. V was clipped by 3 bases and J by 7 bases, with 13 bases between them. As DNA, the CDR3 is TGTGCCAGCAGCCAGAGGGCAGGGGGGAATGAGCAGTTCTTC. This codes for CASSQRAGGNEQFF.

The chain employs TRBV28 and TRBJ1-3; D gene uncertain. V lost 0 bases and J lost 0, with 6 bases in between. The CDR3 consists of 15 residues. Germline values: CDR1 MDHEN, CDR2 SYDVKM. CDR3 coding DNA: TGTGCCAGCAGTTTATGGTCCCTCTCTGGAAACACCATATATTTT. Protein sequence: CASSLWSLSGNTIYF.

This chain links TRBV4-1 with TRBJ1-1; perhaps TRBD1 as D (6 bases). Trimming took off 4 bases at V and 1 base at J, with 19 bases between the two ends. Germline CDR1 and CDR2: MGHRA and YSYEKL. The CDR3 length is 17 residues. The CDR3 is CASSPPLFPGQNTEAFF. The CDR3 DNA reads TGCGCCAGCAGCCCGCCCCTCTTTCCGGGACAGAACACTGAAGCTTTCTTT.

This clone has only one observation. The J gene is TRBJ2-2, the V gene TRBV3-1 (or the pseudogene TRBV3-2); D might be TRBD2 (6 bases). V lost 3 bases, J lost 6 bases, and 11 bases lay in between. There are 14 residues in the CDR3. The germline gives CDR1 LGHDT, CDR2 YNNKEL (reference sequence). The CDR3 reads CASSQGRRAGELFF. The CDR3 nucleotides read TGTGCCAGCAGCCAGGGGAGGAGAGCCGGGGAGCTGTTTTTT.

The genes are TRBV28 and TRBJ1-2; no clear D. Germline V gene sequence: CDR1 MDHEN, CDR2 SYDVKM. The V gene lost 2 bases and the J gene lost 10 bases, with 14 bases spanning the gap. The CDR3 spans 13 residues. The CDR3 is CASSLAGGIAYTF. CDR3 nucleotides: TGTGCCAGCAGTTTAGCAGGCGGGATAGCCTACACCTTC.

The chain employs TRBV9 and TRBJ1-3; tentative D call: TRBD1 (5 bases). V lost 4 bases, J lost 0 bases, and 11 bases lay in between. The CDR3 is made up of 15 amino acids. Germline V lookup: CDR1 SGDLS, CDR2 YYNGEE. The CDR3 DNA reads as TGTGCCAGCAGCCCGGCAGGGTCCTCTGGAAACACCATATATTTT. It specifies CASSPAGSSGNTIYF.

V usage is TRBV3-1 (or the pseudogene TRBV3-2) and J usage is TRBJ2-5; TRBD2 aligns across 14 bases. Germline CDR1 reads LGHDT; CDR2 reads YNNKEL (reference sequence). The CDR3 loop spans 16 amino acids. The trim removed 1 base at V and 13 bases at J, leaving 11 bases unmatched. The CDR3: CASSQGRTSGRSFRYF. The DNA of the CDR3 is TGTGCCAGCAGCCAAGGGAGGACTAGCGGGAGGTCGTTCCGGTACTTC.

In DNA, the CDR3 is TGTGCCAGCAGCACGAGGGGGATCTATGGCTACACCTTC. Translation gives CASSTRGIYGYTF. The V and J genes are TRBV28 and TRBJ1-2; tentative D call: TRBD1 (6 bases). Germline V gene sequence: CDR1 MDHEN, CDR2 SYDVKM. This CDR3 region has 13 residues. Trimming removed 6 bases at V and 4 bases at J, with 12 bases between.

This chain links TRBV28 with TRBJ1-2; the D is unclear. CDR3 length equals 15 residues. Trimming shortened V by 6 bases and J by 4 bases, and 18 bases separated the two germline ends. Germline CDR1 MDHEN, CDR2 SYDVKM. CDR3 DNA: TGTGCCAGCAGCGAAAAGACACGAAATCCCTATGGCTACACCTTC. Translation: CASSEKTRNPYGYTF.

V and J are TRBV10-3 and TRBJ2-1; D is undetermined. The CDR3 length is 14 residues. The germline gives CDR1 ENHRY, CDR2 SYGVKD. Trimming removed 10 bases from V and 4 bases from J, with 17 bases in between. The CDR3 region is CATTPSPIYNEQFF. CDR3 bases: TGTGCCACGACACCCTCACCGATATACAATGAGCAGTTCTTC.

The chain is built from TRBV3-1 (or the pseudogene TRBV3-2) and TRBJ1-1, with 8 positions matching TRBD1. V shed 3 bases and J 5 bases; nucleotides not matched to a gene: 5. Germline assignment: CDR1 LGHDT and CDR2 YNNKEL (reference sequence). CDR3 size: 14 residues. The CDR3 loop reads CASSHSDRGTEAFF. DNA for the CDR3: TGTGCCAGCAGCCATTCCGACAGGGGTACTGAAGCTTTCTTT.

This clone was counted only a few times. The rearrangement joins TRBV28 to TRBJ1-5; 8 nucleotides match TRBD1. V shed 3 bases, J shed 7 bases, and the junction held 2 bases outside the gene matches. CDR1 MDHEN and CDR2 SYDVKM come from the germline V gene. The CDR3 sequence is 13 residues long. CDR3 nucleotide sequence: TGTGCCAGCAGTTTGACAGGGGCGCAGCCCCAGCATTTT. This codes for CASSLTGAQPQHF.